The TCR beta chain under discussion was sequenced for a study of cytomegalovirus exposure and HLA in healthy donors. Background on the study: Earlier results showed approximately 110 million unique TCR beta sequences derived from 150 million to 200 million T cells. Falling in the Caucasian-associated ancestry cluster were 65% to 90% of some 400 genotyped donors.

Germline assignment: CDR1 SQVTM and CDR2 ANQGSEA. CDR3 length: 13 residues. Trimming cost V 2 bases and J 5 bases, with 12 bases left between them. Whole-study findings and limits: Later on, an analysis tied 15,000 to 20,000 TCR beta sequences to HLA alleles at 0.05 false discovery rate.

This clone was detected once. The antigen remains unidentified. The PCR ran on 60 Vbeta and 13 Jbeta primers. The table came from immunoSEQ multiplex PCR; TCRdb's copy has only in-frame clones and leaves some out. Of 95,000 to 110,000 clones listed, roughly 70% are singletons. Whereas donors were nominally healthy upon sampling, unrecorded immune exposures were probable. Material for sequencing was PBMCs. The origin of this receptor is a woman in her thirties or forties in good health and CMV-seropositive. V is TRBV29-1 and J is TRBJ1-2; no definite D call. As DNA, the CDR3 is TGCAGCGTTGAACCCACTCTAGATTATGGCTACACCTTC. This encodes CSVEPTLDYGYTF.